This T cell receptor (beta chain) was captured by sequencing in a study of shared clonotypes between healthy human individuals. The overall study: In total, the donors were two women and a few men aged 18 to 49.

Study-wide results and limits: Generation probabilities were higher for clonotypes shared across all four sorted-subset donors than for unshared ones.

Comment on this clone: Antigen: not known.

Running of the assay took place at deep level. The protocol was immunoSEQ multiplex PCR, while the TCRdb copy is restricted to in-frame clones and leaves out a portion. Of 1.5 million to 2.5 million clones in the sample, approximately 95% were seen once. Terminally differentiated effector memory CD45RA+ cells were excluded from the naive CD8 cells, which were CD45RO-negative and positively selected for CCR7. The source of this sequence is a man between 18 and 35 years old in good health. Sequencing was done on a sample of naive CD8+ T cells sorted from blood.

CDR3 loop: CASSRQRGSTDTQYF. CDR3 sequence (DNA): TGCGCCAGCAGCCGCCAAAGGGGGTCGACAGATACGCAGTATTTT. The rearrangement joins TRBV5-1 to TRBJ2-3; tentatively, D is TRBD1 (6 bases). Germline CDR1 SGHRS, CDR2 YFSETQ. V was trimmed by 4 bases and J by 3 bases, leaving 15 bases between them. The CDR3 runs to 15 residues. Looking up the rest from reference TRBV5-1 and TRBJ2-3 gives the full variable domain: KAGVTQTPRYLIKTRGQQVTLSCSPISGHRSVSWYQQTPGQGLQFLFEYFSETQRNKGNFPGRFSGRQFSNSRSEMNVSTLELGDSALYLCASSRQRGSTDTQYFGPGTRLTVL.